Shown below are 29 T cell receptor beta chains from a single sample sequenced in a study of T cells in Graves' hyperthyroidism and ophthalmopathy. Researchers amplified the TCR beta CDR3 regions from RNA transcripts. The TCR CDR3 was amplified in a first-round RT-PCR using the HTBI primer set. From the multiplex PCR reads, TCRdb called clonotypes with MiXCR, one entry per CDR3 protein. The sample contains about 720,000 distinct CDR3 sequences, about 19% of which appear only once. Sequences were obtained from blood. The receptors originated from a woman between 50 and 59 years old with Graves' hyperthyroidism that later progressed to Graves' ophthalmopathy.

This clonotype came up many times. J is TRBJ2-5 and V is TRBV11-2; 13 bases agree with TRBD2. Germline V gene data show CDR1 as SGHAT and CDR2 as FQNNGV. After removal of 0 bases from V and 5 bases from J, the junction contained 9 bases not matched to a gene. The CDR3 is 18 amino acids. The CDR3 bases are TGTGCCAGCAGCTTAGAGCCCCCGGGACTAGCGGGGCTGGAGACCCAGTACTTC. This codes for CASSLEPPGLAGLETQYF.

This clonotype was seen a few times. The chain combines TRBV27 with TRBJ1-2, with 8 bases lining up with TRBD1. From germline, CDR1 is MNHEY and CDR2 SMNVEV (reference sequence). The junction had 7 bases not matched to a gene; V was cut back by 6 bases and J by 4 bases. This CDR3 region has 14 residues. CDR3 sequence: CASRLGTGAYGYTF. The CDR3 nucleotides read TGTGCCAGCAGGCTAGGGACAGGAGCCTATGGCTACACCTTC.

The chain is built from TRBV29-1 and TRBJ1-2; D is perhaps TRBD1 (6 bases). Trimming took off 6 bases at V and 3 bases at J, with 14 bases between the two ends. Germline-derived CDR1 and CDR2 are SQVTM and ANQGSEA. This CDR3 comprises 13 residues. This CDR3 is CSVHRVGHYGYTF. DNA of the CDR3: TGCAGCGTACACAGGGTGGGTCACTATGGCTACACCTTC.

The CDR3 is CASSLASGVGYEQYF. The DNA for the CDR3 is TGTGCCAGCAGTTTAGCTAGCGGGGTGGGGTACGAGCAGTACTTC. This sequence joins TRBV27 and TRBJ2-7; 9 bases are a match to TRBD2. With 2 bases clipped from V and 4 bases from J, the junction kept 6 bases outside the gene matches. The CDR3 contains 15 residues. Per germline, CDR1 MNHEY and CDR2 SMNVEV (reference sequence).

This clonotype was recorded at least ten times. The rearrangement joins TRBV27 to TRBJ2-7; TRBD2 is a possible D gene (5 bases). The germline gives CDR1 MNHEY, CDR2 SMNVEV (reference sequence). The CDR3 extends over 13 amino acids. The germline V and J ends were trimmed by 4 bases and 3 bases, with 10 bases remaining between them. CDR3 loop: CASSYGLRYEQYF. The CDR3 region has the DNA TGTGCCAGCAGTTATGGACTCCGCTACGAGCAGTACTTC.

The chain combines TRBV14 with TRBJ2-1; D gene unclear. V shed 0 bases and J shed 1 base, with 7 bases lying between them. This CDR3 spans 15 amino acids. Germline V gives CDR1 SGHDN, CDR2 FVKESK. The DNA of the CDR3 is TGTGCCAGCAGCCAAGACATGGGGTCCTACAATGAGCAGTTCTTC. Its protein product is CASSQDMGSYNEQFF.

This sequence joins TRBV20-1 and TRBJ2-7; tentative D call: TRBD1 (6 bases). CDR1 and CDR2 from the germline V gene are DFQATT and SNEGSKA (reference sequence). Trimming took 3 bases from V and 4 from J, leaving 16 bases between them. The CDR3 sequence is 14 residues long. CDR3 nucleotide sequence: TGCAGTGCTAGGGCTGGGGGCGGATGGTACGAGCAGTACTTC. Protein sequence: CSARAGGGWYEQYF.

This clonotype was found a few times. This chain joins TRBV4-1 and TRBJ1-6; 7 bases align to TRBD1. V was clipped by 10 bases and J by 7 bases; unmatched bases: 19. The germline V gene encodes CDR1 MGHRA and CDR2 YSYEKL. CDR3 length: 17 amino acids. The CDR3 loop is CATARQGTGGGNSPLHF. For the CDR3, the DNA is TGCGCCACGGCTAGACAGGGTACAGGAGGGGGAAATTCACCCCTCCACTTT.

This clonotype was seen at least ten times. The chain joins TRBV7-3 to TRBJ1-2, with 11 bases lining up with TRBD1. This CDR3 is built from 15 residues. Germline V gene data show CDR1 as SGHTA and CDR2 as FQGTGA. V shed 3 bases, J shed 6 bases, and the junction held 6 bases outside the gene matches. The CDR3 DNA follows: TGTGCCAGCAGCTTGCCGGGACAGGGGGTTGATGGCTACACCTTC. Its protein is CASSLPGQGVDGYTF.

This clonotype was seen at least ten times. This chain links TRBV11-2 with TRBJ1-1; D might be TRBD1 (6 bases). The V gene lost 2 bases and the J gene lost 7 bases, with 14 bases spanning the gap. From germline, CDR1 is SGHAT and CDR2 FQNNGV. The CDR3 is 14 residues long. The DNA for the CDR3 is TGTGCCAGCAGCTTAAGTAGGGGGGCGTATGAAGCTTTCTTT. It is translated as CASSLSRGAYEAFF.

V usage is TRBV24-1 and J usage is TRBJ2-4; tentative D call: TRBD2 (6 bases). There are 24 residues in the CDR3. Germline CDR1 is KGHDR and CDR2 is SFDVKD. The V end was cut by 0 bases, the J end by 2 bases, with 34 bases between. CDR3 sequence reads: CATSDLHSASWPPSSAGPKNIQYF. CDR3 coding DNA: TGTGCCACCAGTGATTTGCACAGTGCTTCTTGGCCACCATCGTCGGCGGGGCCCAAAAACATTCAGTACTTC.

The chain has TRBV29-1 and TRBJ1-1; a weak D match, TRBD1 (5 bases). V was trimmed by 0 bases and J by 11 bases, leaving 19 bases between them. CDR1 is SQVTM, CDR2 ANQGSEA, per germline. The CDR3 contains 14 residues. The CDR3 region is CSVEDWGGRLGAFF. The CDR3 DNA sequence: TGCAGCGTTGAAGATTGGGGCGGCAGGCTCGGCGCTTTCTTT.

The V gene is TRBV6-5, the J gene TRBJ1-2; maybe TRBD1 (6 bases). Germline CDR1 reads MNHEY; CDR2 reads SVGAGI. The CDR3 is made up of 16 amino acids. Trimming cost V 2 bases and J 5 bases, with 18 bases left between them. The CDR3 nucleotides read TGTGCCAGCAGTTACGGGCCCCTACAGGGTTTTTATGGCTACACCTTC. This sequence encodes CASSYGPLQGFYGYTF.

This clonotype has a count of ten or more. At one boundary the junction diverges from the germline segment, which might be a read error. This chain joins TRBV20-1 and TRBJ2-1; TRBD2 matches at 9 bases. CDR3 length equals 16 residues. Germline loops: CDR1 DFQATT, CDR2 SNEGSKA (reference sequence). The CDR3: CSAGENSGGGRNEQFF. DNA of the CDR3: TGCAGTGCTGGAGAAAATAGCGGGGGAGGTAGGAATGAGCAGTTCTTC.

The table lists this clonotype with a few counts. The J gene is TRBJ1-1, the V gene TRBV7-9; weak D call: TRBD1 (5 bases). V was cut by 5 bases and J by 3 bases, with 16 bases left in between. Germline CDR1 is SEHNR and CDR2 is FQNEAQ (reference sequence). This CDR3 spans 15 amino acids. Here the CDR3 DNA reads TGTGCCAGCAGCATACCCAGGGTTTTGGACACTGAAGCTTTCTTT. Protein sequence: CASSIPRVLDTEAFF. The variable domain in full, completed from reference TRBV7-9 and TRBJ1-1, reads DTGVSQNPRHKITKRGQNVTFRCDPISEHNRLYWYRQTLGQGPEFLTYFQNEAQLEKSRLLSDRFSAERPKGSFSTLEIQRTEQGDSAMYLCASSIPRVLDTEAFFGQGTRLTVV.

The sample holds many counts of this clonotype. The rearrangement uses TRBV2 and TRBJ1-5; TRBD1 might be the D (5 bases). Germline lookup yields CDR1 SNHLY and CDR2 FYNNEI. The CDR3 is made up of 15 amino acids. V was trimmed by 5 bases and J by 0 bases, leaving 11 bases between them. CDR3 nucleotide sequence: TGTGCCAGCAGTCTACAGGATTATAGCAATCAGCCCCAGCATTTT. This encodes CASSLQDYSNQPQHF.

There are a few counts of this clonotype. For the CDR3, the DNA is TGCAGCGTTGAGCATGCTGTGGACGGAGGATCGGGGGAGCTGTTTTTT. It specifies CSVEHAVDGGSGELFF. The chain couples TRBV29-1 to TRBJ2-2, with a tentative D call TRBD2 (5 bases). The CDR3 sequence is 16 residues long. Germline V CDR1 and CDR2: SQVTM, ANQGSEA. With 3 bases removed from V and 8 bases from J, the gap between germline ends came to 22 bases.

This clonotype was recorded many times. The chain recombines TRBV12-3 or TRBV12-4 with TRBJ2-7; D call uncertain. V was cut by 8 bases and J by 4 bases, with 21 bases left in between. This CDR3 has 15 amino acids. CDR3 bases: TGTGCCAGCGCCCTGGACGCGAACGACCGGTACGAGCAGTACTTC. Translating it yields CASALDANDRYEQYF.

The CDR3: CSVGDQGAGNTIYF. The CDR3 DNA follows: TGCAGCGTTGGGGATCAGGGAGCTGGAAACACCATATATTTT. The chain combines TRBV29-1 with TRBJ1-3, with D possibly TRBD1 on 5 matching bases. The CDR3 is 14 residues long. Germline V lookup: CDR1 SQVTM, CDR2 ANQGSEA. The ends were cut back, 4 bases at V and 2 bases at J, with 12 bases in the middle.

This clonotype showed up just a few times. This chain joins TRBV6-2 or TRBV6-3 and TRBJ2-2, with 7 bases identical to TRBD1. The CDR3 runs to 13 residues. In germline, CDR1 is MNHEY, CDR2 SVGEGT. Trimming cost V 10 bases and J 5 bases; bases outside gene matches: 7. The chain's CDR3 is CATQTGTTGELFF. The CDR3 DNA reads as TGTGCCACCCAGACAGGGACGACCGGGGAGCTGTTTTTT.

This clonotype showed up many times. The chain employs TRBV11-2 and TRBJ2-5, with D possibly TRBD1 on 5 matching bases. The CDR3 runs 16 residues. The V end lost 3 bases, the J end lost 3 bases, and 17 bases lay between the germline ends. From germline, CDR1 is SGHAT and CDR2 FQNNGV. This CDR3 reads CASSLTPGQGEETQYF. DNA for the CDR3: TGTGCCAGCAGCTTGACCCCTGGGCAGGGCGAAGAGACCCAGTACTTC.

This clonotype was seen at least ten times. The chain carries TRBV20-1 and TRBJ2-7; TRBD2 matches 8 bases. This CDR3 has 14 amino acids. Germline loops: CDR1 DFQATT, CDR2 SNEGSKA (reference sequence). J lost 4 bases, V lost 4 bases, and 9 bases had no gene match. The CDR3 loop reads CSATSREGGYEQYF. The CDR3, as DNA: TGCAGTGCTACAAGTCGGGAGGGAGGATACGAGCAGTACTTC.

The V gene is TRBV9, the J gene TRBJ1-4; D perhaps matches TRBD1 (5 bases). The germline V gene encodes CDR1 SGDLS and CDR2 YYNGEE. The CDR3 consists of 16 residues. V lost 3 bases to trimming and J lost 2 bases, with 14 bases between them. The CDR3 reads CASSGATALTNEKLFF. Written as DNA, the CDR3 is TGTGCCAGCAGCGGGGCGACAGCGCTGACTAATGAAAAACTGTTTTTT.

This chain links TRBV6-1 with TRBJ1-1, with 7 bases aligning to TRBD1. CDR1 is MNHNS and CDR2 is SASEGT in the germline V gene. The CDR3 contains 14 residues. Unmatched junction bases numbered 9, after V lost 11 bases and J lost 0 bases. The CDR3 reads CAQHSTGLNTEAFF. The CDR3 nucleotides are TGTGCCCAACACTCGACAGGGCTGAACACTGAAGCTTTCTTT.

V is TRBV6-1 and J is TRBJ2-1, with 8 bases lining up with TRBD1. The V and J ends lost 5 bases and 4 bases, in that order; junction bases with no gene match: 10. CDR1 and CDR2 from the germline V gene are MNHNS and SASEGT. The CDR3 is 16 residues long. CDR3 sequence (DNA): TGTGCCAGCAGTTTAACCTCGGGGGACAGGTACAATGAGCAGTTCTTC. Protein sequence: CASSLTSGDRYNEQFF.

The chain couples TRBV5-4 to TRBJ2-1; 8 bases are shared with TRBD2. The CDR3 has 16 residues. Germline values: CDR1 SGHNT, CDR2 YYREEE (reference sequence). Trimming took 3 bases from V and 1 from J; bases not matched to a gene: 6. In nucleotides, the CDR3 is TGTGCCAGCAGCTCACCAGTAGCGGGGTCCTACAATGAGCAGTTCTTC. It specifies CASSSPVAGSYNEQFF. Drawing the rest from reference TRBV5-4 and TRBJ2-1, the complete variable domain is ETGVTQSPTHLIKTRGQQVTLRCSSQSGHNTVSWYQQALGQGPQFIFQYYREEENGRGNFPPRFSGLQFPNYSSELNVNALELDDSALYLCASSSPVAGSYNEQFFGPGTRLTVL.

The V gene is TRBV27, the J gene TRBJ1-2; D gene ambiguous. Trimming took off 4 bases at V and 8 bases at J, with 14 bases between the two ends. This CDR3 is built from 13 residues. From germline, CDR1 is MNHEY and CDR2 SMNVEV (reference sequence). The CDR3 DNA reads as TGTGCCAGCAGTTCCCGTCTGTCCGACGGCTACACCTTC. The encoded protein is CASSSRLSDGYTF.

This chain links TRBV12-5 with TRBJ1-2; D possibly corresponds to TRBD1 (6 bases). This CDR3 region has 13 residues. Trimming removed 5 bases from V and 5 bases from J, with 12 bases in between. From germline, CDR1 is LGHNT and CDR2 FRNRAP. In DNA, the CDR3 is TGTGCTAGTGGTACTCTACAGGGTTATGGCTACACCTTC. It specifies CASGTLQGYGYTF.

This clonotype was counted a few times. The V gene is TRBV6-5, the J gene TRBJ1-2; 11 positions agree with TRBD1. This CDR3 is 15 amino acids long. Germline V lookup: CDR1 MNHEY, CDR2 SVGAGI. V dropped 0 bases and J dropped 4; count of bases not matched to a gene: 1. CDR3 nucleotides: TGTGCCAGCAGTTACTCGGGACAGGGGGGCTATGGCTACACCTTC. Its protein product is CASSYSGQGGYGYTF.